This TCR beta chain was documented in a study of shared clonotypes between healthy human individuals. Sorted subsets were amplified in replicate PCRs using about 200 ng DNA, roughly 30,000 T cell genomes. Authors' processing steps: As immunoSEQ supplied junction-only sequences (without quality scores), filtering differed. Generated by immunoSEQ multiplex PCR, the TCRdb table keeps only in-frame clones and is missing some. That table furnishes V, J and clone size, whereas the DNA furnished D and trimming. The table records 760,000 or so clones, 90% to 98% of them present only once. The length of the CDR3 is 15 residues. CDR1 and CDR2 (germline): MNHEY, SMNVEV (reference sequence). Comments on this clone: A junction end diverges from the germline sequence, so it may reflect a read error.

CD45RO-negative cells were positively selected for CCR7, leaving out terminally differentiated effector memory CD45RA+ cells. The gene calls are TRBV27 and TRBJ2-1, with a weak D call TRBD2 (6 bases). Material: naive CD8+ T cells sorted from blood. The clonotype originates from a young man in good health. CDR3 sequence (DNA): TGTGCCAGCAGTTTAAGAAGCGGGTACGGAGCATTGAGGGTCTTC. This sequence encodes CASSLRSGYGALRVF.